This TCR beta chain came from a study of control samples from healthy donors and cancer patients. The germline gives CDR1 SGHNT, CDR2 YYREEE (reference sequence). The CDR3 extends over 15 amino acids. V gave up 2 bases and J gave up 6 bases; unmatched junction bases: 5. Method: immunoSEQ multiplex PCR; TCRdb's copy keeps in-frame clones and lacks some. The data contain 40,000 to 50,000 clones, about 95% of them singletons. The sample taken for sequencing was blood. The sequence derives from a man between 60 and 70 years old in good health. The rearrangement uses TRBV5-4 and TRBJ2-2; TRBD1 agrees at 9 bases. The chain's CDR3 is CASSFNRGQPGELFF. The CDR3 DNA reads as TGTGCCAGCAGCTTTAACAGGGGGCAACCCGGGGAGCTGTTTTTT.